Described below is a single T cell receptor beta chain sequence and its context. These data originate in a study of OX40 agonist ivuxolimab in advanced cancers. At the level of the study: Participants, roughly 80% male, averaged roughly 60 years of age, ranging from about 20 to 79.

V was pared by 4 bases and J by 8 bases, with 16 bases between. The CDR3 spans 14 residues. Germline CDR1 SGDLS, CDR2 YYNGEE. The repertoire was sequenced with immunoSEQ multiplex PCR; TCRdb's copy has only in-frame clones and lacks some. The sample lists about 80,000 clones; over 75% were seen once. V and J are TRBV9 and TRBJ1-5; tentative D call: TRBD1 (5 bases). The sequencing used CD4+ or CD8+ T cells sorted from blood, collected in a trial of the OX40 agonist ivuxolimab. The sequence derives from an adult with an advanced solid tumor such as melanoma, head and neck, liver or kidney cancer. This CDR3 is CASSLSGGREPQHF. CDR3 nucleotides: TGTGCCAGCAGCCTTTCGGGGGGTAGGGAGCCCCAGCATTTT.